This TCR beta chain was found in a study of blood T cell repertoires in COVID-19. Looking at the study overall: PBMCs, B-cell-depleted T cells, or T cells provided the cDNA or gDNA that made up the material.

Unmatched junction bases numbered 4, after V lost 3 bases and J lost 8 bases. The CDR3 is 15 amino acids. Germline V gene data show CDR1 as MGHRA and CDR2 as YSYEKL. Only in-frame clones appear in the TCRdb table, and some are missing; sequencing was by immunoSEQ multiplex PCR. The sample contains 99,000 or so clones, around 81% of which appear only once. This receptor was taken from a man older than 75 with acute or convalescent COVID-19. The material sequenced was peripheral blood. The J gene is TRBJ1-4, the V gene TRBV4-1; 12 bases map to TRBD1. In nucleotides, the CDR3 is TGCGCCAGCAGCCAGGCCGGGACAGGGGGCGAAAAACTGTTTTTT. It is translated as CASSQAGTGGEKLFF.